A selection of T cell receptor beta chains follows, all from one sample in a study of control samples from healthy donors and cancer patients. Using immunoSEQ multiplex PCR, the repertoire was profiled, and TCRdb retains in-frame clones only, with some absent. There are about 120,000 clones in the sample; around 93% occur only once, and 2% to 2.5% lies in the top ten. The sequencing input was blood. The receptors here all came from a woman between 45 and 65 years old in good health. Each CDR3 is given with its conserved first and last residue. The D gene is left open where the match is weak. The size entry is marked missing in some rows and otherwise reads once, few, many or a size class.

J: TRBJ2-2
size: -
D: -
V: TRBV15
DNA: TGTGCCACCAGCAGAGATCCAGGGTACACCGGGGAGCTGTTTTTT
CDR3: CATSRDPGYTGELFF

J: TRBJ1-1
size: once
D: -
V: TRBV12-3/TRBV12-4
DNA: TGTGCCAGCAGGTCACAGAGTCACACTGAAGCTTTCTTT
CDR3: CASRSQSHTEAFF

J: TRBJ2-3
size: -
D: -
V: TRBV27
DNA: TGTGCCAGCAGTTCACCCCCCGGACCCACTGATACGCAGTATTTT
CDR3: CASSSPPGPTDTQYF

J: TRBJ2-7
size: few
D: TRBD1
V: TRBV30
DNA: TGTGCCTGGGGTAGGGGGCTTCGGGAGCAGTACTTC
CDR3: CAWGRGLREQYF

J: TRBJ1-5
size: -
D: -
V: TRBV10-3
DNA: TGTGCCATCAGTGACACAGCAGGTCAGCCCCAGCATTTT
CDR3: CAISDTAGQPQHF

J: TRBJ1-2
size: -
D: -
V: TRBV4-1
DNA: TGCGCCAGCAGTGACATATTTGCCTTCAAGAACTATGGCTACACCTTC
CDR3: CASSDIFAFKNYGYTF

J: TRBJ2-5
size: -
D: -
V: TRBV6-6
DNA: TGTGCCAGCAGTTACACGGCATTCCAAGAGACCCAGTACTTC
CDR3: CASSYTAFQETQYF

J: TRBJ1-2
size: -
D: -
V: TRBV18
DNA: TGTGCCAGCTCCCAAAACTTCCGACATGCTAGCTATGGCTACACCTTC
CDR3: CASSQNFRHASYGYTF

J: TRBJ2-2
size: many
D: -
V: TRBV4-1
DNA: TGCGCCAGCAGCCACCGCGCTTCGGGCGGGGAGCTGTTTTTT
CDR3: CASSHRASGGELFF

J: TRBJ1-2
size: -
D: TRBD1
V: TRBV18
DNA: TGTGCCAGCTCCCCGGGACAGGGAGGTGGCTACACCTTC
CDR3: CASSPGQGGGYTF

J: TRBJ1-5
size: -
D: TRBD1
V: TRBV12-3/TRBV12-4
DNA: TGTGCCAGCAGTAGGACAGGGCATCAGCCCCAGCATTTT
CDR3: CASSRTGHQPQHF

J: TRBJ2-7
size: -
D: -
V: TRBV18
DNA: TGTGCCAGCTCAGCCGGTACCTACGAGCAGTACTTC
CDR3: CASSAGTYEQYF

J: TRBJ1-5
size: -
D: -
V: TRBV21-1
DNA: TGTGCCAGCAGCAACCGGGGCTGTAATCAGCCCCAGCATTTT
CDR3: CASSNRGCNQPQHF

J: TRBJ1-5
size: -
D: TRBD1
V: TRBV19
DNA: TGTGCCAGTAGGGGGACAGGGGTCTATCAGCCCCAGCATTTT
CDR3: CASRGTGVYQPQHF

J: TRBJ1-5
size: -
D: -
V: TRBV2
DNA: TGTGCCAGCTGGAAGGGATCAGGGCAGCCCCAGCATTTT
CDR3: CASWKGSGQPQHF

J: TRBJ2-4
size: -
D: -
V: TRBV19
DNA: TGTGCCAGTAGTATAGGTAGGGGGGGAGGACACCAAAACATTCAGTACTTC
CDR3: CASSIGRGGGHQNIQYF